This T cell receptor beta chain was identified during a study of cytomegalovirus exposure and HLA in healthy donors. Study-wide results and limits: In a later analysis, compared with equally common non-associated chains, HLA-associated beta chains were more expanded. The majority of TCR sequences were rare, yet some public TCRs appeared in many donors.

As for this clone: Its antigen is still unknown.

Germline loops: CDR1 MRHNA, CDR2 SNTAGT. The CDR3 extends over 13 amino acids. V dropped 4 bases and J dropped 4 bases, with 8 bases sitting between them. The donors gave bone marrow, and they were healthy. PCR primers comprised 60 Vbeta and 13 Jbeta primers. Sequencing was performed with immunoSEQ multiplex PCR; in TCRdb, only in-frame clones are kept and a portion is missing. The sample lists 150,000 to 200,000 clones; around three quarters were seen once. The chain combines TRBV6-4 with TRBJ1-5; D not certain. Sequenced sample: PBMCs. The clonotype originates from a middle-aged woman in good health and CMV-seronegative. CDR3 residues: CASSVEENQPQHF. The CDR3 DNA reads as TGTGCCAGCAGTGTCGAGGAAAATCAGCCCCAGCATTTT.